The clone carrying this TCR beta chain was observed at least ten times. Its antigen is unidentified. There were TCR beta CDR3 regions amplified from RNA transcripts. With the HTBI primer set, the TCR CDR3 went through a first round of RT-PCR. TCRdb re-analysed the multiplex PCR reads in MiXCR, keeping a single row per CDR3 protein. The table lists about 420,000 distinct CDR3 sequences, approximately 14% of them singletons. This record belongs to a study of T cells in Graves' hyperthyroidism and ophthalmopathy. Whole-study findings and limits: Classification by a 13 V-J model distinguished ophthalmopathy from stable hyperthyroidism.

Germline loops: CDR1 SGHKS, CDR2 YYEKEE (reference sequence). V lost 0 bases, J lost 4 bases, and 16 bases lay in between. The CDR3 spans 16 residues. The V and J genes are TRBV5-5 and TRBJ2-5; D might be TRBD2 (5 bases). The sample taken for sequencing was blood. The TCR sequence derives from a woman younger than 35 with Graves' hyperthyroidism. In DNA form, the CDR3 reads TGTGCCAGCAGCTTGGAATTAGCGAGCGGCAGAGAGACCCAGTACTTC. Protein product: CASSLELASGRETQYF.